One sample yielded the 16 T cell receptor beta chains listed below, sequenced in a study of CD8 T cells in Susac syndrome. Random hexamers served to reverse transcribe roughly 0.5 to 1 ug RNA. TCRdb recomputed calls from the immunoSEQ multiplex PCR reads with MiXCR, one row per CDR3 protein. This table holds 100,000 to 110,000 distinct CDR3 sequences, nearly 97% found once. The sample consisted of CD8+ T cells from PBMCs. These receptors were taken from a human donor with Susac syndrome.

The chain joins TRBV12-5 to TRBJ2-5; 8 bases fit TRBD1. The germline gives CDR1 LGHNT, CDR2 FRNRAP. The CDR3 consists of 15 residues. V was pared by 7 bases and J by 5 bases, with 12 bases of the junction left unmatched. This CDR3 is CASADGQGKWETQYF. The DNA for the CDR3 is TGTGCTAGTGCCGACGGACAGGGAAAATGGGAGACCCAGTACTTC.

This chain uses TRBV11-2 with TRBJ2-3, with 7 bases matching TRBD2. The CDR3 consists of 15 residues. Germline CDR1 SGHAT, CDR2 FQNNGV. V shed 5 bases, J shed 1 base, and the junction held 6 bases outside the gene matches. The CDR3 spells CASSTDLAGTDTQYF. In nucleotides, the CDR3 is TGTGCCAGCAGCACCGACCTAGCGGGCACAGATACGCAGTATTTT.

The chain combines TRBV9 with TRBJ2-1; perhaps TRBD2 as D (6 bases). Germline V gene lookup returns CDR1 SGDLS and CDR2 YYNGEE. The V end was cut by 6 bases, the J end by 2 bases, with 21 bases between. The CDR3 sequence is 17 residues long. The CDR3, as DNA: TGTGCCAGCACCCCCGGGAGCGGCCCGCAACCCTACAATGAGCAGTTCTTC. Protein product: CASTPGSGPQPYNEQFF.

The rearrangement links TRBV29-1 to TRBJ2-4, with D possibly TRBD1 on 6 matching bases. Trimming stripped 5 bases from V and 0 bases from J, with 20 bases between. The CDR3 loop spans 17 amino acids. The germline CDR1 and CDR2 sequences are SQVTM and ANQGSEA. The CDR3 spells CSVIKPRGLLAKNIQYF. The DNA for the CDR3 is TGCAGCGTTATAAAACCTAGGGGGTTACTAGCCAAAAACATTCAGTACTTC. Using reference TRBV29-1 and TRBJ2-4 for the parts outside the CDR3, the full variable domain is SAVISQKPSRDICQRGTSLTIQCQVDSQVTMMFWYRQQPGQSLTLIATANQGSEATYESGFVIDKFPISRPNLTFSTLTVSNMSPEDSSIYLCSVIKPRGLLAKNIQYFGAGTRLSVL.

This clonotype was seen once. This chain connects TRBV13 to TRBJ2-5; D is uncertain. The CDR3 spans 14 residues. Per the germline V gene, CDR1 is PRHDT and CDR2 is FYEKMQ (reference sequence). V lost 4 bases, J lost 5 bases, and 14 bases lay in between. Here the CDR3 reads CASSSPQAWETQYF. CDR3 in DNA: TGTGCCAGCAGCTCCCCGCAGGCCTGGGAGACCCAGTACTTC.

This clonotype has a single count. V gene TRBV5-1 combines with J gene TRBJ2-5; TRBD1 aligns across 7 bases. The CDR3 covers 15 residues. CDR1 SGHRS and CDR2 YFSETQ come from the germline V gene. The V gene end was trimmed by 4 bases and the J gene end by 1 base; junction bases not matched to a gene: 7. The CDR3 is CASSPDRVGQETQYF. Here the CDR3 DNA reads TGCGCCAGCAGCCCTGACAGGGTGGGCCAAGAGACCCAGTACTTC.

The chain carries TRBV27 and TRBJ2-1; 10 bases agree with TRBD2. With 5 bases clipped from V and 0 bases from J, the junction kept 10 bases outside the gene matches. Germline V gives CDR1 MNHEY, CDR2 SMNVEV (reference sequence). This CDR3 region has 18 residues. The CDR3 DNA sequence: TGTGCCAGCAGTCCGTGGAGTAGCGGGGGGACCTCCTACAATGAGCAGTTCTTC. It yields the protein CASSPWSSGGTSYNEQFF.

The chain recombines TRBV29-1 with TRBJ2-5; D unclear. The CDR3 is 13 amino acids. Per germline, CDR1 SQVTM and CDR2 ANQGSEA. Trimming took 0 bases from V and 1 from J, leaving 6 bases between them. CDR3 coding DNA: TGCAGCGTTGAAGAGGCCTCCCAAGAGACCCAGTACTTC. Protein product: CSVEEASQETQYF. The full variable domain, in which reference TRBV29-1 and TRBJ2-5 provide the parts outside the CDR3, is SAVISQKPSRDICQRGTSLTIQCQVDSQVTMMFWYRQQPGQSLTLIATANQGSEATYESGFVIDKFPISRPNLTFSTLTVSNMSPEDSSIYLCSVEEASQETQYFGPGTRLLVL.

The rearrangement uses TRBV29-1 and TRBJ2-2, with D perhaps assigned TRBD1 or TRBD2 (5 bases each). The CDR3 is 13 residues long. Between the trimmed V and J ends, which lost 7 bases and 0 bases, there was a span of 9 bases. Germline V gives CDR1 SQVTM, CDR2 ANQGSEA. The CDR3 here is CSGGTPNTGELFF. The CDR3, as DNA: TGCAGCGGGGGGACCCCGAACACCGGGGAGCTGTTTTTT.

V gene TRBV28 combines with J gene TRBJ1-1; tentatively, D is TRBD1 (5 bases). Deletions cut 2 bases from V and 6 bases from J, with 13 bases between. CDR1 and CDR2 (germline): MDHEN, SYDVKM. CDR3 length: 14 residues. The CDR3 region is CASSLTGRAAEAFF. CDR3 nucleotide sequence: TGTGCCAGCAGTTTAACTGGCAGGGCTGCTGAAGCTTTCTTT.

The chain joins TRBV15 to TRBJ1-5, with D unclear. Trimming took 1 base from V and 0 from J, leaving 7 bases between them. Looked up from germline, CDR1 is LNHNV and CDR2 is YYDKDF (reference sequence). The CDR3 totals 15 residues. The CDR3 loop is CATSRVGGSNQPQHF. The CDR3, as DNA: TGTGCCACCAGCAGAGTGGGCGGTAGCAATCAGCCCCAGCATTTT.

The CDR3 reads CASSQDPGTDAGDEQFF. In nucleotides, the CDR3 is TGTGCCAGCAGCCAAGATCCCGGGACAGACGCGGGCGATGAGCAGTTCTTC. The chain combines TRBV4-2 with TRBJ2-1; 7 nucleotides line up with TRBD1. This CDR3 region has 17 residues. V was pared by 0 bases and J by 8 bases, with 13 bases of the junction left unmatched. Germline lookup yields CDR1 LGHNA and CDR2 YNFKEQ.

The J gene is TRBJ2-7, the V gene TRBV7-3; 7 bases line up with TRBD2. CDR3 length: 14 residues. V shed 7 bases, J shed 3 bases, and the junction held 9 bases outside the gene matches. The germline gives CDR1 SGHTA, CDR2 FQGTGA. The CDR3 sequence is CASTIKRDFYEQYF. For the CDR3, the DNA is TGTGCCAGCACCATAAAGCGGGATTTCTACGAGCAGTACTTC. Full variable domain (outside the CDR3, taken from reference TRBV7-3 and TRBJ2-7): GAGVSQTPSNKVTEKGKYVELRCDPISGHTALYWYRQSLGQGPEFLIYFQGTGAADDSGLPNDRFFAVRPEGSVSTLKIQRTERGDSAVYLCASTIKRDFYEQYFGPGTRLTVT.

This sequence joins TRBV12-3 or TRBV12-4 and TRBJ1-2; D is unresolved. The CDR3 loop spans 12 amino acids. The ends were cut back, 3 bases at V and 3 bases at J, with 5 bases in the middle. The CDR3 spells CASSFGDYGYTF. CDR3 coding DNA: TGTGCCAGCAGTTTCGGGGACTATGGCTACACCTTC.

The chain recombines TRBV9 with TRBJ2-1; D may be TRBD1 (6 bases). The CDR3 is 16 residues long. In germline, CDR1 is SGDLS, CDR2 YYNGEE. Trimming removed 4 bases from V and 1 base from J, with 15 bases in between. The CDR3 DNA reads as TGTGCCAGCAGCCCCATGGGGGCGGTTTCCTACAATGAGCAGTTCTTC. Amino acids: CASSPMGAVSYNEQFF.

The V and J genes are TRBV28 and TRBJ2-3, with D tentatively TRBD1 (5 bases). V gave up 2 bases and J gave up 2 bases, with 11 bases separating them. This CDR3 comprises 15 residues. The germline CDR1 and CDR2 sequences are MDHEN and SYDVKM. CDR3 sequence (DNA): TGTGCCAGCAGTTTACTGGGGCTCGACACAGATACGCAGTATTTT. Translating gives CASSLLGLDTDTQYF.